A single sample is the source of the 5 T cell receptor beta chains below, sequenced in a study of beta chain features in type 1 diabetes (dated by TCRdb to the late 2010s). Libraries came from the immunoSEQ multiplex PCR assay. All of the isolated RNA was reverse transcribed with the High Capacity cDNA Reverse Transcription Kit, so expressed TCRB transcripts were sequenced. The source is immuneACCESS, and TCRdb retained only in-frame sequences with V and J called. Part of the clones is not carried over; for the studies checked, unresolved V genes explain less than half of this, and the remainder is unexplained. The sample table contains approximately 250,000 clones; only one count was recorded for 12% to 15% of them. The ten largest clones add up to more than 0.025% of the sample. The material sequenced was naive CD4+ T cells from blood. The sample's cell subset or site label, in plain terms: true naive CD4+ T cells. These receptors all come from a woman aged 40 to 50 in good health.

The CDR3 coding sequence is TGTGCCAGTAGTTACACACTAGGAGATGGCTACACCTTC. Encoded protein: CASSYTLGDGYTF. This chain uses TRBV19 with TRBJ1-2; no clear D gene. Trimming cost V 5 bases and J 6 bases, with 13 bases left between them. The germline CDR1 and CDR2 sequences are LNHDA and SQIVND (reference sequence). The CDR3 is made up of 13 amino acids.

This clone was observed a handful of times. The chain has TRBV9 and TRBJ2-7, with 7 bases aligning to TRBD1. The CDR3 length is 14 residues. V lost 4 bases and J lost 3; bases outside the gene matches: 7. The germline V gene encodes CDR1 SGDLS and CDR2 YYNGEE. CDR3 coding DNA: TGTGCCAGCAGCTCGGGACAGCGAAACTACGAGCAGTACTTC. Translation: CASSSGQRNYEQYF.

The CDR3 loop is CASSFEGEQYF. The CDR3 DNA reads as TGCGCCAGCAGCTTTGAGGGCGAGCAGTACTTC. The V gene is TRBV5-1, the J gene TRBJ2-7, with D perhaps TRBD2 (5 bases). V was pared by 2 bases and J by 6 bases, with 6 bases between. The CDR3 has 11 amino acids. Germline lookup yields CDR1 SGHRS and CDR2 YFSETQ.

The chain uses TRBV6-6 and TRBJ1-1; D ambiguous. This CDR3 has 15 amino acids. Germline V gene sequence: CDR1 MNHNY, CDR2 SVGAGI (reference sequence). Trimming took 5 bases from V and 1 from J, leaving 14 bases between them. The CDR3 nucleotides are TGTGCCAGCAGTCGCCTCACAGATACGAACACTGAAGCTTTCTTT. Protein product: CASSRLTDTNTEAFF.

The chain carries TRBV5-6 and TRBJ1-1; no definite D call. V dropped 2 bases and J dropped 0 bases, with 5 bases sitting between them. Germline values: CDR1 SGHDT, CDR2 YYEEEE. CDR3 length equals 13 residues. CDR3 region: CASSFSMNTEAFF. CDR3 coding DNA: TGTGCCAGCAGCTTCTCTATGAACACTGAAGCTTTCTTT. Full variable domain (outside the CDR3, taken from reference TRBV5-6 and TRBJ1-1): DAGVTQSPTHLIKTRGQQVTLRCSPKSGHDTVSWYQQALGQGPQFIFQYYEEEERQRGNFPDRFSGHQFPNYSSELNVNALLLGDSALYLCASSFSMNTEAFFGQGTRLTVV.